This T cell receptor beta chain originates from a study of blood T cell repertoires in COVID-19. About the research overall: There were acute and convalescent COVID-19 samples, and they came from the United States, Italy and Spain. Sources were T cells, B-cell-depleted T cells, or PBMCs; the material itself was cDNA or gDNA.

Patients of the Seattle cohort, enrolled during active infection, were followed longitudinally. The CDR3 totals 12 residues. Germline lookup yields CDR1 SNHLY and CDR2 FYNNEI. Between the trimmed V and J ends, which lost 0 bases and 8 bases, there was a span of 7 bases. Original data processing: Amplification from reference gene primers served as the basis for estimated nucleated cell counts. Libraries were prepared by immunoSEQ multiplex PCR; TCRdb keeps only in-frame clonotypes and omits some of them. That table gives V, J and clone size, and the DNA gave D and trimming. The data contain 300,000 to 350,000 clones, about 90% of them singletons.

This TCR was sampled from an older woman with COVID-19, enrolled during active disease. Sequenced sample: peripheral blood. This chain uses TRBV2 with TRBJ1-2, with TRBD1 as a possible D gene (5 bases). CDR3 residues: CASSEAGAGYTF. In nucleotides, the CDR3 is TGTGCCAGCAGTGAAGCAGGGGCGGGCTACACCTTC.